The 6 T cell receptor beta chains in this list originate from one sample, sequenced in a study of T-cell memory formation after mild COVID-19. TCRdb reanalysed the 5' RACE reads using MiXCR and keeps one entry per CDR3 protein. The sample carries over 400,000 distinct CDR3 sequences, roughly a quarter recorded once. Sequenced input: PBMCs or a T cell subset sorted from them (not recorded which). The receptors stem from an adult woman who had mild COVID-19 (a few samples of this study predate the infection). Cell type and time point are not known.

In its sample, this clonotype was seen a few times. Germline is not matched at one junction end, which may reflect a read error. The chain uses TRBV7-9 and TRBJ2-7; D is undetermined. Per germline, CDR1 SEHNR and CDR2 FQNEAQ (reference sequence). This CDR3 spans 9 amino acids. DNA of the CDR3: TGTGCCAGCAGCTTAGATGGGCATTTC. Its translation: CASSLDGHF.

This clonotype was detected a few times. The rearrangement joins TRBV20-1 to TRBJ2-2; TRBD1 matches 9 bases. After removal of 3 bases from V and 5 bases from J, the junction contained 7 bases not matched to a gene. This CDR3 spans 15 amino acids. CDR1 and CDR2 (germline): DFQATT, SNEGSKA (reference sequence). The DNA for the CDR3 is TGCAGTGCTAGTCCGGGACAGGGAAGAACCGGGGAGCTGTTTTTT. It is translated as CSASPGQGRTGELFF.

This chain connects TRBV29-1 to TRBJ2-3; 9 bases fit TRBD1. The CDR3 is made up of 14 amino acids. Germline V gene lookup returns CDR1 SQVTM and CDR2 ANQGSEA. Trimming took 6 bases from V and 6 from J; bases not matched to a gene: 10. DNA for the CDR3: TGCAGCGTGTCCTCGGACAGGGGCCCCGATACGCAGTATTTT. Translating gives CSVSSDRGPDTQYF.

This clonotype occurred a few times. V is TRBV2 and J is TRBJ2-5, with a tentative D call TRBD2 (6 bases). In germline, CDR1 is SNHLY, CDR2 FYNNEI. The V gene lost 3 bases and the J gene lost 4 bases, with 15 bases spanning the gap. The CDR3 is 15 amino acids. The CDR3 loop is CASSDGLFGGETQYF. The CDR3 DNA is TGTGCCAGCAGTGACGGACTCTTCGGGGGAGAGACCCAGTACTTC.

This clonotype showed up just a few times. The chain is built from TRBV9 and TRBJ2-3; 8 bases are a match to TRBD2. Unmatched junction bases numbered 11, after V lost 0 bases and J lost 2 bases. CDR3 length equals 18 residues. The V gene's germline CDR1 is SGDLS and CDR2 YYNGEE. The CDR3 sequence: CASSVGSGGGGPTDTQYF. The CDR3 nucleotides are TGTGCCAGCAGCGTAGGGTCCGGGGGCGGGGGGCCCACAGATACGCAGTATTTT. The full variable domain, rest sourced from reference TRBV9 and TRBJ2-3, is DSGVTQTPKHLITATGQRVTLRCSPRSGDLSVYWYQQSLDQGLQFLIQYYNGEERAKGNILERFSAQQFPDLHSELNLSSLELGDSALYFCASSVGSGGGGPTDTQYFGPGTRLTVL.

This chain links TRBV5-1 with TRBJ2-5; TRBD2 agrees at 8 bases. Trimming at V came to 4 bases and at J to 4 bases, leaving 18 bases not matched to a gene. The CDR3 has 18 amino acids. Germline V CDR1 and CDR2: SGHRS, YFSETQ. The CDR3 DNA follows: TGCGCCAGCAGCCCACCGTCGACGAGGTCTAGCGGGTTAGAGACCCAGTACTTC. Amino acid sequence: CASSPPSTRSSGLETQYF.